The 25 T cell receptor beta chains given below trace back to one sample, sequenced in a study of lymphopenia after photon versus proton radiotherapy. The table came from immunoSEQ multiplex PCR; TCRdb's copy has only in-frame clones and leaves some out. The table records about 1,900 clones, 70% to 80% of them present only once. Sample: peripheral blood, taken from a patient treated with photon-based radiotherapy. All receptors come from a man older than 75 with cholangiocarcinoma.

CDR3 sequence reads: CSVKGGTSGGLPDTQYF. In nucleotides, the CDR3 is TGCAGCGTCAAAGGGGGGACTAGCGGGGGCCTGCCAGATACGCAGTATTTT. This sequence joins TRBV29-1 and TRBJ2-3, with 14 bases fitting TRBD2. V trimming: 6 bases; J trimming: 4 bases; junction bases outside the gene matches: 12. The germline V gene has CDR1 SQVTM and CDR2 ANQGSEA. This CDR3 contains 17 residues.

The chain joins TRBV27 to TRBJ1-5; tentative D call: TRBD1 (5 bases). CDR1 MNHEY and CDR2 SMNVEV come from the germline V gene (reference sequence). V gave up 4 bases and J gave up 10 bases, with 14 bases separating them. The CDR3 length is 13 residues. The CDR3 DNA sequence: TGTGCCAGCAGTTCTACTGGGGCAAATCCCCAGCATTTT. Its protein is CASSSTGANPQHF.

The chain is built from TRBV27 and TRBJ2-7; 9 nucleotides line up with TRBD2. Germline CDR1 and CDR2: MNHEY and SMNVEV (reference sequence). The CDR3 is made up of 14 amino acids. Trimming removed 6 bases from V and 0 bases from J; junction bases left unmatched: 3. CDR3 sequence (DNA): TGTGCCAGCAGCCGTAGCGGGAGCTCCTACGAGCAGTACTTC. It encodes CASSRSGSSYEQYF.

The rearrangement uses TRBV6-5 and TRBJ2-3, with D unresolved. Between the trimmed V and J ends, which lost 5 bases and 2 bases, there was a span of 2 bases. Germline lookup yields CDR1 MNHEY and CDR2 SVGAGI. This CDR3 has 11 amino acids. In DNA form, the CDR3 reads TGTGCCAGCAGTAACACAGATACGCAGTATTTT. Residues: CASSNTDTQYF.

The chain has TRBV11-2 and TRBJ1-4; 7 bases line up with TRBD1. The germline V gene encodes CDR1 SGHAT and CDR2 FQNNGV. Losses at the gene ends were 4 bases for V and 5 bases for J; bases not matched to a gene: 10. The CDR3 has 16 residues. CDR3 residues: CASSSTTGEVNEKLFF. The CDR3, as DNA: TGTGCCAGCAGCTCTACTACAGGGGAAGTAAATGAAAAACTGTTTTTT.

The chain joins TRBV18 to TRBJ1-5, with a weak D call TRBD1 (5 bases). The CDR3 runs 15 residues. V dropped 6 bases and J dropped 4 bases, with 16 bases sitting between them. Germline CDR1 and CDR2: KGHSH and LQKENI. The CDR3 sequence is CASSSGTDPNQPQHF. The CDR3 coding sequence is TGTGCCAGCTCGTCCGGGACGGACCCTAATCAGCCCCAGCATTTT.

The chain joins TRBV25-1 to TRBJ2-1, with a weak D call TRBD2 (5 bases). Germline CDR1 is MGHDK and CDR2 is SYGVNS. V was clipped by 6 bases and J by 10 bases, with 13 bases between them. The CDR3 totals 12 residues. CDR3 coding DNA: TGTGCCAGCAGGGCTGACTATCCCGAGCAGTTCTTC. Protein sequence: CASRADYPEQFF.

The rearrangement joins TRBV4-1 to TRBJ2-6; D is perhaps TRBD2 (5 bases). Per germline, CDR1 MGHRA and CDR2 YSYEKL. The CDR3 length is 22 residues. Trimming left V 5 bases short and J 5 bases short, with 34 bases between. Here the CDR3 reads CASSGSTRAARLPQSRANVLTF. CDR3 in DNA: TGCGCCAGCAGCGGATCGACGAGAGCAGCGCGACTACCACAAAGTCGGGCCAACGTCCTGACTTTC.

V usage is TRBV4-1 and J usage is TRBJ1-6; D gene uncertain. The CDR3 contains 13 residues. V was trimmed by 1 base and J by 8 bases, leaving 6 bases between them. Germline V gene lookup returns CDR1 MGHRA and CDR2 YSYEKL. DNA of the CDR3: TGCGCCAGCAGCCAAGTCCTCGATTCACCCCTCCACTTT. Amino acid sequence: CASSQVLDSPLHF.

The rearrangement uses TRBV6-1 and TRBJ1-2; 7 bases align to TRBD1. Germline V CDR1 and CDR2: MNHNS, SASEGT. The ends lost 1 base at V and 1 base at J; junction bases unmatched: 6. The CDR3 runs 16 residues. CDR3 sequence (DNA): TGTGCCAGCAGTGAAGATGGGAGGGGGCATAACTATGGCTACACCTTC. It codes for CASSEDGRGHNYGYTF.

The chain carries TRBV10-1 and TRBJ2-1; D tentatively fits TRBD1 or TRBD2 (5 bases each). Trimming shortened V by 0 bases and J by 3 bases, and 9 bases separated the two germline ends. Germline V lookup: CDR1 WNHNN, CDR2 SYGVQD (reference sequence). The CDR3 has 15 residues. Here the CDR3 DNA reads TGCGCCAGCAGTGAGTCCGGGGCGAACTACAATGAGCAGTTCTTC. This translates into CASSESGANYNEQFF.

The chain is built from TRBV6-1 and TRBJ1-3; 10 bases agree with TRBD1. J was trimmed by 3 bases and V by 1 base; bases with no gene match: 3. CDR1 is MNHNS, CDR2 SASEGT, per germline. This CDR3 comprises 16 residues. The CDR3 loop reads CASSEVDRGHGNTIYF. The CDR3 region has the DNA TGTGCCAGCAGTGAAGTTGACAGGGGGCATGGAAACACCATATATTTT.

The CDR3 sequence is CASSLGGSTNTEAFF. CDR3 DNA sequence: TGCGCCAGCAGCCTAGGAGGGAGCACAAATACTGAAGCTTTCTTT. This sequence joins TRBV4-1 and TRBJ1-1; D is unclear. The V end was cut by 4 bases, the J end by 5 bases, with 17 bases between. The CDR3 runs to 15 residues. Germline V lookup: CDR1 MGHRA, CDR2 YSYEKL.

J is TRBJ2-5 and V is TRBV2; no clear D. Germline V gene data show CDR1 as SNHLY and CDR2 as FYNNEI. This CDR3 has 14 residues. Trimming stripped 3 bases from V and 5 bases from J, with 13 bases between. The DNA of the CDR3 is TGTGCCAGCAGTGAGAACTCCCCAGTGGAGACCCAGTACTTC. Amino acids: CASSENSPVETQYF.

V gene TRBV28 combines with J gene TRBJ1-2; D remains ambiguous. The CDR3 sequence is 15 residues long. V was shortened by 3 bases and J by 2 bases, with 13 bases between the two germline ends. The V gene's germline CDR1 is MDHEN and CDR2 SYDVKM. CDR3 DNA: TGTGCCAGCAGTTTGTTGCGACGGTGGAACTATGGCTACACCTTC. Amino acid sequence: CASSLLRRWNYGYTF.

The V and J genes are TRBV6-6 and TRBJ1-2; TRBD1 is a possible D gene (5 bases). V was cut by 0 bases and J by 13 bases, with 12 bases left in between. CDR1 is MNHNY and CDR2 is SVGAGI in the germline V gene (reference sequence). This CDR3 comprises 12 residues. For the CDR3, the DNA is TGTGCCAGCAGTTACTCGGGGGGGAAGCCCACCTTC. Encoded protein: CASSYSGGKPTF.

This clone has a single count. V is TRBV7-9 and J is TRBJ2-7, with D hard to call. CDR3 size: 12 residues. V lost 3 bases to trimming and J lost 4 bases, with 7 bases between them. The germline gives CDR1 SEHNR, CDR2 FQNEAQ (reference sequence). CDR3 coding DNA: TGTGCCAGCAGCTTTGGCCTTTACGAGCAGTACTTC. Amino acid sequence: CASSFGLYEQYF.

The genes are TRBV5-1 and TRBJ1-1; D is perhaps TRBD1 (6 bases). The CDR3 is made up of 14 amino acids. Germline-derived CDR1 and CDR2 are SGHRS and YFSETQ. V lost 2 bases and J 4 bases, leaving 12 bases between the germline ends. The CDR3 reads CASSLGQGSTEAFF. CDR3 nucleotide sequence: TGCGCCAGCAGCTTAGGCCAGGGGAGCACTGAAGCTTTCTTT.

V is TRBV9 and J is TRBJ2-1; no reliable D call. V lost 4 bases and J lost 2, with 10 bases in between. The germline V gene has CDR1 SGDLS and CDR2 YYNGEE. The CDR3 spans 14 residues. The CDR3 loop reads CASSKGFAYNEQFF. For the CDR3, the DNA is TGTGCCAGCAGCAAGGGTTTCGCCTACAATGAGCAGTTCTTC.

The V call is TRBV27, the J call TRBJ2-7; 7 bases are shared with TRBD2. Germline lookup yields CDR1 MNHEY and CDR2 SMNVEV (reference sequence). J was trimmed by 2 bases and V by 5 bases; bases with no gene match: 9. The CDR3 consists of 15 residues. CDR3 bases: TGTGCCAGCAGTACATTCCGGGACTACACCTACGAGCAGTACTTC. This codes for CASSTFRDYTYEQYF.

By share of the sample, this clone is hyperexpanded. V and J are TRBV19 and TRBJ2-1; no definite D call. CDR1 LNHDA and CDR2 SQIVND come from the germline V gene (reference sequence). The V end was cut by 6 bases, the J end by 9 bases, with 18 bases between. This CDR3 has 14 residues. CDR3 amino acids: CASRKGETLGEQFF. In DNA, the CDR3 is TGTGCCAGTAGGAAAGGCGAAACCCTTGGTGAGCAGTTCTTC. The full variable domain, its missing parts supplied by reference TRBV19 and TRBJ2-1, is DGGITQSPKYLFRKEGQNVTLSCEQNLNHDAMYWYRQDPGQGLRLIYYSQIVNDFQKGDIAEGYSVSREKKESFPLTVTSAQKNPTAFYLCASRKGETLGEQFFGPGTRLTVL.

CDR3 protein: CSALANTEAFF. In DNA form, the CDR3 reads TGCAGTGCTCTCGCGAACACTGAAGCTTTCTTT. V usage is TRBV20-1 and J usage is TRBJ1-1; D ambiguous. The CDR3 length is 11 residues. V lost 5 bases and J lost 1, with 5 bases in between. The germline CDR1 and CDR2 sequences are DFQATT and SNEGSKA (reference sequence).

The chain is built from TRBV27 and TRBJ1-1; TRBD1 matches 9 bases. V lost 5 bases, J lost 5 bases, and 3 bases stayed unmatched. The CDR3 extends over 13 amino acids. The V gene's germline CDR1 is MNHEY and CDR2 SMNVEV (reference sequence). The CDR3 loop is CASSGTGWTEAFF. CDR3 DNA: TGTGCCAGCAGTGGGACAGGGTGGACTGAAGCTTTCTTT.

The chain couples TRBV5-6 to TRBJ1-2, with D uncertain. This CDR3 spans 13 amino acids. Trimming pared 1 base from V and 1 base from J, leaving 5 bases between. Germline V gene lookup returns CDR1 SGHDT and CDR2 YYEEEE. The DNA for the CDR3 is TGTGCCAGCAGCTTGAACAGTAACTATGGCTACACCTTC. It encodes CASSLNSNYGYTF. The full variable domain, its missing parts supplied by reference TRBV5-6 and TRBJ1-2, is DAGVTQSPTHLIKTRGQQVTLRCSPKSGHDTVSWYQQALGQGPQFIFQYYEEEERQRGNFPDRFSGHQFPNYSSELNVNALLLGDSALYLCASSLNSNYGYTFGSGTRLTVV.

This CDR3 is CASSYTGLAAQETQYF. CDR3 nucleotides: TGTGCCAGCAGCTATACGGGACTAGCGGCGCAAGAGACCCAGTACTTC. The chain is built from TRBV7-8 and TRBJ2-5, with 11 bases that match TRBD2. Looked up from germline, CDR1 is SGHVS and CDR2 is FQNEAQ. CDR3 size: 16 residues. The V gene end was trimmed by 4 bases and the J gene end by 2 bases; junction bases not matched to a gene: 6.